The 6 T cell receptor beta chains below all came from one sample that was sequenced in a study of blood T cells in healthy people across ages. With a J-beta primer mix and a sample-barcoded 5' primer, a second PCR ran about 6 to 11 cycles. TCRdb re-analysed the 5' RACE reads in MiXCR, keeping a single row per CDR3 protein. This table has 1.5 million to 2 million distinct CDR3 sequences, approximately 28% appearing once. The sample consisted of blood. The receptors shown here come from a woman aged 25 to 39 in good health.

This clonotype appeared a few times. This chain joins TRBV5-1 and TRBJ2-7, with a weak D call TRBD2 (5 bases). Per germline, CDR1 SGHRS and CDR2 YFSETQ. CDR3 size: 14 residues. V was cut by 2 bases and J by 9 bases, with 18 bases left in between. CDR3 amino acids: CASSFGGAEVPQYF. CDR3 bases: TGCGCCAGCAGCTTCGGCGGTGCGGAGGTGCCGCAGTACTTC.

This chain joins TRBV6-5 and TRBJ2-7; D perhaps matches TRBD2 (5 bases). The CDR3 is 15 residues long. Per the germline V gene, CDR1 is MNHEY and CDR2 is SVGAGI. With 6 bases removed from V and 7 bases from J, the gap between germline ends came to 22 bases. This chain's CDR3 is CASSRGPLSYNEQYF. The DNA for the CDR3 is TGTGCCAGCAGCCGCGGGCCCCTCTCCTACAATGAGCAGTACTTC.

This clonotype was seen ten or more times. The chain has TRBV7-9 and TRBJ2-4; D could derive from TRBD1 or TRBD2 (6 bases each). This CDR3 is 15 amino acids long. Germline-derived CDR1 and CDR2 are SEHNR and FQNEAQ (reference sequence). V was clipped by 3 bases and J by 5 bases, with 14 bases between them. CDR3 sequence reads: CASSLSGGLENIQYF. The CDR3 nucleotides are TGTGCCAGCAGCTTGTCCGGGGGCCTAGAAAACATTCAGTACTTC.

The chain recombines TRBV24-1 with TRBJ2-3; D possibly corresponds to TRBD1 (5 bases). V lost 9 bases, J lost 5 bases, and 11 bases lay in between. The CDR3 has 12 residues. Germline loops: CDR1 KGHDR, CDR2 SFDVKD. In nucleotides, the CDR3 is TGTGCCACCGGGGCACCCGGAGATACGCAGTATTTT. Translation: CATGAPGDTQYF.

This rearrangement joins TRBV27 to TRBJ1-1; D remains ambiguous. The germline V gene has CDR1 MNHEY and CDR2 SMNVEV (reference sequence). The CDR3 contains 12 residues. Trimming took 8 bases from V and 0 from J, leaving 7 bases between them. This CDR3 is CASWRLNTEAFF. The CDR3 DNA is TGTGCCAGCTGGAGACTGAACACTGAAGCTTTCTTT.

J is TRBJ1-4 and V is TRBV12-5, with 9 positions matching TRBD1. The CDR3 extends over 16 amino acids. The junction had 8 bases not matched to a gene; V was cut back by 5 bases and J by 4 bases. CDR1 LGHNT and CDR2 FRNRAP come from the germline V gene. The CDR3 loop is CASGPRGTGINEKLFF. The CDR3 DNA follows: TGTGCTAGTGGTCCGCGAGGGACAGGGATTAATGAAAAACTGTTTTTT.